This note documents a single TCR beta chain sequence. As yet, its antigen is unknown. This entry comes from a study of cytomegalovirus exposure and HLA in healthy donors. Study-wide context: Researchers previously reported finding 100 million or so unique TCR beta sequences from 150 million to 200 million T cells.

Study observations and caveats: An ancestry cluster, one associated with Asian ancestry, reportedly showed fewer N-insertions than the roughly 610-donor mean in a later analysis. For most TCR beta V segments, an earlier analysis put the productive rate at about 87% or about 30% of the time.

The germline gives CDR1 WSHSY, CDR2 SAAADI. J gave up 0 bases and V 5 bases, and 3 bases lay outside the gene matches. The length of the CDR3 is 15 residues. Both 60 Vbeta primers and 13 Jbeta primers went into the PCR. Clones were sequenced by immunoSEQ multiplex PCR, and TCRdb holds only the in-frame ones, with some missing. In the table there are about 220,000 clones, more than 75% of which are singletons. The specimen was PBMCs. The receptor's source is a middle-aged woman in good health and CMV-seropositive. This rearrangement joins TRBV10-2 to TRBJ2-2; TRBD2 agrees at 7 bases. CDR3: CASSRSGANTGELFF. The CDR3 DNA reads TGCGCCAGCAGTAGAAGCGGGGCGAACACCGGGGAGCTGTTTTTT.